These 29 T cell receptor beta chains were all obtained from the same sample, sequenced in a study of cytomegalovirus exposure and HLA in healthy donors. Method: immunoSEQ multiplex PCR; TCRdb's copy keeps in-frame clones and lacks some. The table records approximately 210,000 clones, 88% of them present only once. What was sequenced was PBMCs. Every receptor here comes from a woman under 30 in good health and CMV-seronegative.

The chain couples TRBV2 to TRBJ1-2; 8 nucleotides align to TRBD1. CDR3 length: 14 amino acids. CDR1 is SNHLY and CDR2 is FYNNEI in the germline V gene. The J segment lost 5 bases and the V segment lost 4 bases, leaving 6 bases of the junction unmatched. The CDR3 nucleotides are TGTGCCAGCAGTGGCGACAGGGGCGCTTATGGCTACACCTTC. As protein: CASSGDRGAYGYTF.

The chain employs TRBV27 and TRBJ2-1; the match to TRBD2 covers 15 bases. In germline, CDR1 is MNHEY, CDR2 SMNVEV (reference sequence). The J segment lost 10 bases and the V segment lost 6 bases, leaving 7 bases of the junction unmatched. The CDR3 spans 15 residues. CDR3 bases: TGTGCCAGCAGCCTTGCGGGACTAGCGGGAGGCGAGCAGTTCTTC. It is translated as CASSLAGLAGGEQFF.

CDR3 residues: CASSQDRTSGLNTGELFF. The CDR3 nucleotides are TGCGCCAGCAGCCAAGATCGAACGAGCGGGCTGAACACCGGGGAGCTGTTTTTT. J is TRBJ2-2 and V is TRBV4-3; a weak D match, TRBD2 (6 bases). The CDR3 extends over 18 amino acids. V was cut by 0 bases and J by 1 base, with 15 bases left in between. The germline CDR1 and CDR2 sequences are LGHNA and YSLEER.

This clone was seen a few times. The J gene is TRBJ1-2, the V gene TRBV25-1; D gene unclear. This CDR3 region has 13 residues. With 5 bases removed from V and 4 bases from J, the gap between germline ends came to 11 bases. Germline V CDR1 and CDR2: MGHDK, SYGVNS. The CDR3, as DNA: TGTGCCAGCAGTCAGCGGACGGTCTATGGCTACACCTTC. Translated, it gives CASSQRTVYGYTF.

V usage is TRBV4-2 and J usage is TRBJ2-3; 11 bases match TRBD2. Germline V gene lookup returns CDR1 LGHNA and CDR2 YNFKEQ. The CDR3 contains 16 residues. V was pared by 2 bases and J by 4 bases, with 5 bases of the junction left unmatched. CDR3 loop: CASSQTTSGSPDTQYF. Written as DNA, the CDR3 is TGTGCCAGCAGCCAAACAACTAGCGGGAGTCCAGATACGCAGTATTTT.

In this sample, this clone turned up once. The V gene is TRBV7-9, the J gene TRBJ2-7; D perhaps matches TRBD1 (5 bases). The CDR3 spans 13 residues. V was pared by 0 bases and J by 5 bases, with 8 bases between. The germline V gene has CDR1 SEHNR and CDR2 FQNEAQ (reference sequence). The CDR3 DNA reads TGTGCCAGCAGCTTAGCCAGGGCCAACGAGCAGTACTTC. Translated, it gives CASSLARANEQYF.

This chain connects TRBV5-6 to TRBJ2-2; 9 positions agree with TRBD1. The CDR3 consists of 16 residues. J gave up 6 bases and V 3 bases, and 9 bases lay outside the gene matches. Germline V CDR1 and CDR2: SGHDT, YYEEEE. CDR3 DNA: TGTGCCAGCAGCTATCCGGGACAGGGACTCCCCGGGGAGCTGTTTTTT. This sequence encodes CASSYPGQGLPGELFF.

This clone has only a few counts. The genes are TRBV9 and TRBJ2-5, with a weak D call TRBD2 (6 bases). V was clipped by 0 bases and J by 4 bases, with 13 bases between them. The CDR3 spans 15 residues. The germline gives CDR1 SGDLS, CDR2 YYNGEE. The CDR3 is CASSVGRPGAETQYF. CDR3 nucleotides: TGTGCCAGCAGCGTAGGTCGACCGGGAGCAGAGACCCAGTACTTC.

V usage is TRBV28 and J usage is TRBJ2-7; 7 positions agree with TRBD1. Germline V gene data show CDR1 as MDHEN and CDR2 as SYDVKM. The CDR3 totals 12 residues. After removal of 6 bases from V and 4 bases from J, the junction contained 3 bases not matched to a gene. The CDR3 DNA is TGTGCCAGCAGAGGACAGGCGTACGAGCAGTACTTC. Its translation is CASRGQAYEQYF. Combining the CDR3 with reference TRBV28 and TRBJ2-7 gives the whole variable domain DVKVTQSSRYLVKRTGEKVFLECVQDMDHENMFWYRQDPGLGLRLIYFSYDVKMKEKGDIPEGYSVSREKKERFSLILESASTNQTSMYLCASRGQAYEQYFGPGTRLTVT.

This chain joins TRBV7-9 and TRBJ1-2; D perhaps matches TRBD1 (5 bases). Germline V gene lookup returns CDR1 SEHNR and CDR2 FQNEAQ (reference sequence). The CDR3 totals 14 residues. V was trimmed by 5 bases and J by 3 bases, leaving 13 bases between them. For the CDR3, the DNA is TGTGCCAGCAGCGTGCTGGACACGTACTATGGCTACACCTTC. Translated, it gives CASSVLDTYYGYTF.

The rearrangement links TRBV13 to TRBJ1-4; D is undetermined. The ends were cut back, 4 bases at V and 7 bases at J, with 7 bases in the middle. This CDR3 spans 12 amino acids. Looked up from germline, CDR1 is PRHDT and CDR2 is FYEKMQ (reference sequence). CDR3 DNA: TGTGCCAGCAGCTCAGCGGGTGAAAAACTGTTTTTT. Protein: CASSSAGEKLFF.

In this sample, this clone turned up many times. The chain recombines TRBV5-6 with TRBJ2-2, with D perhaps matching TRBD2 (6 bases). In germline, CDR1 is SGHDT, CDR2 YYEEEE. V lost 2 bases and J lost 2, with 10 bases in between. This CDR3 spans 15 amino acids. The CDR3 DNA reads as TGTGCCAGCAGCTTCGGGGGTACCAACACCGGGGAGCTGTTTTTT. It specifies CASSFGGTNTGELFF.

This chain connects TRBV25-1 to TRBJ1-1; unclear D gene. Germline loops: CDR1 MGHDK, CDR2 SYGVNS. The CDR3 covers 13 residues. V was cut by 4 bases and J by 1 base, with 7 bases left in between. DNA for the CDR3: TGTGCCAGCAGTGGGCAGCGGAACACTGAAGCTTTCTTT. Translating gives CASSGQRNTEAFF. The full variable domain, with the rest looked up from reference TRBV25-1 and TRBJ1-1, is EADIYQTPRYLVIGTGKKITLECSQTMGHDKMYWYQQDPGMELHLIHYSYGVNSTEKGDLSSESTVSRIRTEHFPLTLESARPSHTSQYLCASSGQRNTEAFFGQGTRLTVV.

The J gene is TRBJ2-7, the V gene TRBV15, with D tentatively TRBD1 (6 bases). Per the germline V gene, CDR1 is LNHNV and CDR2 is YYDKDF (reference sequence). Trimming removed 0 bases from V and 2 bases from J, with 14 bases in between. The length of the CDR3 is 16 residues. CDR3 loop: CATSRDGGILPYEQYF. CDR3 nucleotide sequence: TGTGCCACCAGCAGAGATGGGGGCATCCTTCCCTACGAGCAGTACTTC.

The chain recombines TRBV28 with TRBJ2-5; 13 positions match TRBD2. Germline CDR1 reads MDHEN; CDR2 reads SYDVKM. This CDR3 is 17 amino acids long. The junction had 7 bases not matched to a gene; V was cut back by 2 bases and J by 4 bases. The CDR3 here is CASSLGWTSGRGETQYF. CDR3 in DNA: TGTGCCAGCAGTTTAGGTTGGACTAGCGGGAGAGGAGAGACCCAGTACTTC.

This sequence joins TRBV19 and TRBJ2-3, with 9 nucleotides matching TRBD1. V lost 3 bases, J lost 5 bases, and 15 bases stayed unmatched. The CDR3 is 18 residues long. The germline gives CDR1 LNHDA, CDR2 SQIVND (reference sequence). The CDR3 DNA reads TGTGCCAGTAGTATGAACCGACCCGGGACAGGGAGGGGAGATACGCAGTATTTT. It is translated as CASSMNRPGTGRGDTQYF.

The chain recombines TRBV13 with TRBJ2-1; 13 bases map to TRBD2. The V and J ends lost 5 bases and 5 bases, in that order; junction bases with no gene match: 3. The CDR3 has 15 residues. Germline V gene data show CDR1 as PRHDT and CDR2 as FYEKMQ (reference sequence). The CDR3 region is CASSEGLAGHNEQFF. In nucleotides, the CDR3 is TGTGCCAGCAGCGAGGGACTAGCGGGACACAATGAGCAGTTCTTC.

In the case of this clone: Compared with germline, one end of the junction differs, possibly owing to a read error. This chain connects TRBV14 to TRBJ2-5; weak D call: TRBD2 (6 bases). CDR1 is SGHDN, CDR2 FVKESK, per germline. The CDR3 length is 14 residues. The CDR3 here is CASSLRLGREAQYF. In DNA form, the CDR3 reads TGTGCCAGCAGCCTTCGACTAGGCCGAGAGGCCCAGTACTTC.

The chain is built from TRBV7-6 and TRBJ2-5, with 10 bases lining up with TRBD1. The CDR3 contains 15 residues. V lost 2 bases to trimming and J lost 5 bases; unmatched junction nucleotides: 5. Germline loops: CDR1 SGHVS, CDR2 FNYEAQ. The CDR3 DNA follows: TGTGCCAGCAGCTTACGGGGACAGGGGTACGAGACCCAGTACTTC. Its translation: CASSLRGQGYETQYF.

The chain joins TRBV28 to TRBJ2-3; D might be TRBD2 (6 bases). Deletions cut 7 bases from V and 0 bases from J, with 14 bases between. CDR1 is MDHEN and CDR2 is SYDVKM in the germline V gene. The CDR3 sequence is 15 residues long. The CDR3 DNA follows: TGTGCCAGCACCTTGGAGGGGCAAAGCACAGATACGCAGTATTTT. It specifies CASTLEGQSTDTQYF. Together with reference TRBV28 and TRBJ2-3, the CDR3 gives the full variable domain: DVKVTQSSRYLVKRTGEKVFLECVQDMDHENMFWYRQDPGLGLRLIYFSYDVKMKEKGDIPEGYSVSREKKERFSLILESASTNQTSMYLCASTLEGQSTDTQYFGPGTRLTVL.

This clone turned up a few times. The gene calls are TRBV9 and TRBJ2-7; TRBD2 might be the D (6 bases). The V end lost 0 bases, the J end lost 6 bases, and 13 bases lay between the germline ends. The CDR3 is 14 residues long. The germline gives CDR1 SGDLS, CDR2 YYNGEE. The CDR3 loop reads CASSVGSSVGEQYF. The CDR3 DNA reads TGTGCCAGCAGCGTAGGGTCTAGCGTAGGCGAGCAGTACTTC.

This chain links TRBV15 with TRBJ2-1, with a tentative D call TRBD1 (6 bases). CDR3 length equals 14 residues. V lost 5 bases to trimming and J lost 6 bases, with 14 bases between them. Germline CDR1 reads LNHNV; CDR2 reads YYDKDF (reference sequence). CDR3 in amino acids: CATSRFTGSNEQFF. Here the CDR3 DNA reads TGTGCCACCAGCCGCTTCACAGGGTCCAATGAGCAGTTCTTC. Full variable domain (remainder filled in from reference TRBV15 and TRBJ2-1): DAMVIQNPRYQVTQFGKPVTLSCSQTLNHNVMYWYQQKSSQAPKLLFHYYDKDFNNEADTPDNFQSRRPNTSFCFLDIRSPGLGDTAMYLCATSRFTGSNEQFFGPGTRLTVL.

V usage is TRBV28 and J usage is TRBJ1-1; weak D call: TRBD1 (6 bases). The CDR3 is made up of 14 amino acids. Germline V gene lookup returns CDR1 MDHEN and CDR2 SYDVKM. V was shortened by 3 bases and J by 4 bases, with 12 bases between the two germline ends. This CDR3 is CASSFTGKGTEAFF. DNA for the CDR3: TGTGCCAGCAGTTTCACAGGGAAGGGCACTGAAGCTTTCTTT. The whole variable domain, filled in from reference TRBV28 and TRBJ1-1, reads DVKVTQSSRYLVKRTGEKVFLECVQDMDHENMFWYRQDPGLGLRLIYFSYDVKMKEKGDIPEGYSVSREKKERFSLILESASTNQTSMYLCASSFTGKGTEAFFGQGTRLTVV.

J is TRBJ2-2 and V is TRBV28; TRBD2 matches at 14 bases. This CDR3 has 17 amino acids. Per germline, CDR1 MDHEN and CDR2 SYDVKM. Trimming took 3 bases from V and 5 from J; bases not matched to a gene: 5. The CDR3 protein is CASSFSGTSGRTGELFF. The CDR3 nucleotides read TGTGCCAGCAGTTTTTCAGGGACTAGCGGGAGAACCGGGGAGCTGTTTTTT. Variable domain in full (rest from reference TRBV28 and TRBJ2-2): DVKVTQSSRYLVKRTGEKVFLECVQDMDHENMFWYRQDPGLGLRLIYFSYDVKMKEKGDIPEGYSVSREKKERFSLILESASTNQTSMYLCASSFSGTSGRTGELFFGEGSRLTVL.

J is TRBJ2-1 and V is TRBV7-2, with a tentative D call TRBD2 (5 bases). This CDR3 has 15 amino acids. V was cut by 5 bases and J by 10 bases, with 21 bases left in between. Looked up from germline, CDR1 is SGHTA and CDR2 is FQGNSA. The CDR3 loop is CASSDAREVRREQFF. The DNA for the CDR3 is TGTGCCAGCAGCGACGCTCGGGAAGTAAGGAGGGAGCAGTTCTTC.

This clone was detected only a few times. The same CDR3 arises from other DNA sequences in this sample as well. The chain uses TRBV9 and TRBJ2-1, with 8 bases fitting TRBD2. Per germline, CDR1 SGDLS and CDR2 YYNGEE. This CDR3 spans 15 amino acids. The trim removed 3 bases at V and 1 base at J, leaving 3 bases unmatched. CDR3 loop: CASSASGSSYNEQFF. The CDR3 bases are TGTGCCAGCAGCGCAAGCGGGAGTTCCTACAATGAGCAGTTCTTC.

This rearrangement joins TRBV28 to TRBJ1-3; TRBD1 aligns across 7 bases. V lost 5 bases, J lost 4 bases, and 5 bases stayed unmatched. This CDR3 has 14 residues. The germline gives CDR1 MDHEN, CDR2 SYDVKM. In DNA form, the CDR3 reads TGTGCCAGCAGTGAGGGGACAGCCGGAAACACCATATATTTT. It specifies CASSEGTAGNTIYF.

The chain links TRBV5-3 to TRBJ1-5; possibly TRBD1 for D (5 bases). TRBV5-3 is flagged as an ORF with uncertain function. V lost 3 bases, J lost 7 bases, and 20 bases lay in between. CDR3 length: 16 amino acids. The CDR3 is CARSWGLGGSWQPQHF. In DNA form, the CDR3 reads TGTGCCAGAAGCTGGGGGTTGGGGGGTTCTTGGCAGCCCCAGCATTTT.

This clone was counted a few times. The rearrangement links TRBV27 to TRBJ1-5; unclear D gene. The germline CDR1 and CDR2 sequences are MNHEY and SMNVEV (reference sequence). V lost 2 bases, J lost 6 bases, and 8 bases lay in between. The CDR3 has 13 residues. The CDR3 loop reads CASSLRESQPQHF. CDR3 bases: TGTGCCAGCAGTTTAAGGGAGTCTCAGCCCCAGCATTTT.